This paragraph reports one T cell receptor (beta chain). The V gene lost 2 bases and the J gene lost 6 bases, with 12 bases spanning the gap. Germline-derived CDR1 and CDR2 are SGHRS and YFSETQ. CDR3 length equals 13 residues. Methods used by the authors: Reference gene primer amplification gave estimated nucleated cell counts. Sequencing was performed with immunoSEQ multiplex PCR; in TCRdb, only in-frame clones are kept and a portion is missing. Clone size and V and J calls were adopted from that table, with D and trimming inferred from the DNA. The table records 90,000 to 130,000 clones, 88% of them present only once. The data originate from a study of blood T cell repertoires in COVID-19. Study-level background: Specimens from acute and convalescent COVID-19 originated in the United States, Italy and Spain. T cells, B-cell-depleted T cells, or PBMCs supplied cDNA or gDNA.

The receptor was isolated from a human donor in a cohort sampled during active COVID-19. The specimen was peripheral blood. This chain joins TRBV5-1 and TRBJ2-7; the D gene is possibly TRBD2 (7 bases). The CDR3 spells CASSFSGGGEQYF. The CDR3 DNA is TGCGCCAGCAGCTTCTCGGGGGGCGGCGAGCAGTACTTC.